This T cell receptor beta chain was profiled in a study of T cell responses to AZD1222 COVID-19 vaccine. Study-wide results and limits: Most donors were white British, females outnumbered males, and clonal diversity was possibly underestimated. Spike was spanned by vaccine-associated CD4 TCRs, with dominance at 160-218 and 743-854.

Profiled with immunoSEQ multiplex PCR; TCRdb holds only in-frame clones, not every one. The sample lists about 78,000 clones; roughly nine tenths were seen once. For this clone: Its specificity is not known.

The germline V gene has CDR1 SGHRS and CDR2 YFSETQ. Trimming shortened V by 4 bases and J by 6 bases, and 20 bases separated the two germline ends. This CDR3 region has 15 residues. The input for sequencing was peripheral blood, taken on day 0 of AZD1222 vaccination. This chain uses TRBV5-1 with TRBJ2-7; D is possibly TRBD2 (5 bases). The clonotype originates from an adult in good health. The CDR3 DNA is TGCGCCAGCAGCCAGGAAGTTGGGAGTGAAGGCGAGCAGTACTTC. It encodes CASSQEVGSEGEQYF.